This T cell receptor beta chain appears in the sequencing data of a study of blood T cell repertoires in COVID-19. The CDR3 covers 11 residues. CDR1 is MRHNA, CDR2 SNTAGT, per germline. Deletions cut 9 bases from V and 5 bases from J, with 10 bases between. Sequencing used immunoSEQ multiplex PCR; TCRdb keeps in-frame clones, though not all of them. The sample records more than 150,000 clones, roughly 80% being singletons. Sequencing was carried out using peripheral blood. The V gene is TRBV6-4, the J gene TRBJ1-2; D uncertain. The sequence derives from a human donor in a cohort sampled during active COVID-19. The CDR3 loop reads CARVIGYGYTF. The DNA of the CDR3 is TGTGCCAGGGTTATCGGTTATGGCTACACCTTC.